These 16 T cell receptor beta chains were sequenced from one sample in a study of shared clonotypes between healthy human individuals. Data came from immunoSEQ multiplex PCR; TCRdb stores just in-frame clones and leaves some out. In the table there are 400,000 to 500,000 clones, roughly 85% of which are singletons. The sample consisted of PBMCs. Receptor source: a woman aged 40 to 50 in good health. Some clones in this sample may be carry-over from other donors' samples.

This chain connects TRBV6-6 to TRBJ2-3, with D possibly matching TRBD1 (5 bases). CDR1 and CDR2 (germline): MNHNY, SVGAGI (reference sequence). V lost 4 bases, J lost 0 bases, and 11 bases lay in between. The CDR3 has 15 amino acids. CDR3 sequence (DNA): TGTGCCAGCAGTTCCACAGGTCAGAGCACAGATACGCAGTATTTT. It specifies CASSSTGQSTDTQYF.

This sequence joins TRBV5-1 and TRBJ2-3; 9 bases agree with TRBD2. The V segment lost 0 bases and the J segment 4 bases; nucleotides outside the gene matches: 6. There are 16 residues in the CDR3. CDR1 and CDR2 from the germline V gene are SGHRS and YFSETQ. Here the CDR3 reads CASSLAIAGAADTQYF. CDR3 sequence (DNA): TGCGCCAGCAGCTTGGCCATAGCGGGAGCCGCAGATACGCAGTATTTT.

The chain links TRBV7-6 to TRBJ2-2; unclear D gene. Trimming removed 1 base from V and 1 base from J, with 10 bases in between. CDR3 length: 16 amino acids. In germline, CDR1 is SGHVS, CDR2 FNYEAQ. CDR3 bases: TGTGCCAGCAGCTTAGGTCGACCAGGGAACACCGGGGAGCTGTTTTTT. Encoded protein: CASSLGRPGNTGELFF.

This sequence joins TRBV7-8 and TRBJ1-4, with 9 bases lining up with TRBD1. The germline CDR1 and CDR2 sequences are SGHVS and FQNEAQ. This CDR3 is 15 amino acids long. After removal of 1 base from V and 8 bases from J, the junction contained 5 bases not matched to a gene. CDR3: CASSLVGQGHEKLFF. CDR3 sequence (DNA): TGTGCCAGCAGCTTAGTGGGACAGGGACACGAAAAACTGTTTTTT.

The V call is TRBV28, the J call TRBJ2-7; perhaps D is TRBD1 or TRBD2 (5 bases each). The CDR3 is 13 residues long. The germline V gene encodes CDR1 MDHEN and CDR2 SYDVKM. The ends were cut back, 6 bases at V and 5 bases at J, with 14 bases in the middle. The CDR3 loop reads CASSLLGVHEQYF. The CDR3 DNA follows: TGTGCCAGCAGCTTGCTGGGGGTCCACGAGCAGTACTTC.

The V gene is TRBV7-6, the J gene TRBJ2-1, with TRBD2 matching over 13 bases. Germline trimming cut 2 bases from V and 4 bases from J; bases unmatched to any gene: 2. This CDR3 comprises 16 residues. CDR1 is SGHVS, CDR2 FNYEAQ, per germline. The CDR3 region is CASSLRLAGGYNEQFF. The CDR3 DNA follows: TGTGCCAGCAGCTTACGACTAGCGGGAGGATACAATGAGCAGTTCTTC.

The chain has TRBV11-2 and TRBJ2-4; 12 bases map to TRBD2. V gave up 1 base and J gave up 5 bases; unmatched junction bases: 6. Germline-derived CDR1 and CDR2 are SGHAT and FQNNGV. The CDR3 runs 17 residues. The CDR3 spells CASSLGRLAGGQNIQYF. CDR3 bases: TGTGCCAGCAGCTTAGGCCGGCTAGCGGGAGGGCAAAACATTCAGTACTTC.

The rearrangement joins TRBV5-1 to TRBJ2-7; unclear D gene. The CDR3 sequence is 16 residues long. V lost 2 bases and J lost 5, with 20 bases in between. In germline, CDR1 is SGHRS, CDR2 YFSETQ. The CDR3 here is CASSLQGRSLLDEQYF. CDR3 DNA sequence: TGCGCCAGCAGCTTACAAGGACGATCGCTATTGGACGAGCAGTACTTC.

This chain connects TRBV25-1 to TRBJ1-2; possible D gene TRBD1, 5 bases. Looked up from germline, CDR1 is MGHDK and CDR2 is SYGVNS. Trimming removed 3 bases at V and 3 bases at J, with 17 bases between. The CDR3 covers 16 residues. For the CDR3, the DNA is TGTGCCAGCAGTGACTACGCAGGTCGGGGGTACTATGGCTACACCTTC. Its protein product is CASSDYAGRGYYGYTF.

This clone was detected ten times or more. The chain recombines TRBV9 with TRBJ2-1; weak D call: TRBD2 (5 bases). There are 13 residues in the CDR3. Germline CDR1 reads SGDLS; CDR2 reads YYNGEE. V lost 4 bases and J 3 bases, leaving 8 bases between the germline ends. For the CDR3, the DNA is TGTGCCAGCAGCCCCCGGGACTACAATGAGCAGTTCTTC. Its protein is CASSPRDYNEQFF.

A single count supports this clone. The CDR3 region has the DNA TGTGCCAGCAGCTTGGGCCCATCGTACAATGAGCAGTTCTTC. Protein sequence: CASSLGPSYNEQFF. The chain uses TRBV5-8 and TRBJ2-1; no clear D gene. The CDR3 is made up of 14 amino acids. V lost 0 bases to trimming and J lost 4 bases, with 8 bases between them. The germline V gene encodes CDR1 SGHTS and CDR2 YDEGEE.

The chain carries TRBV4-3 and TRBJ2-1; D gene uncertain. The germline CDR1 and CDR2 sequences are LGHNA and YSLEER. Trimming cost V 1 base and J 6 bases, with 10 bases left between them. CDR3 length: 14 residues. The CDR3 here is CASSQVWKFNEQFF. As DNA, the CDR3 is TGCGCCAGCAGCCAAGTTTGGAAATTCAATGAGCAGTTCTTC.

Worth noting for this clone: Being one base from a much bigger clone, this may be a read error. The gene calls are TRBV25-1 and TRBJ2-3, with TRBD1 matching over 7 bases. CDR3 length: 14 amino acids. Germline CDR1 reads MGHDK; CDR2 reads SYGVNS. V lost 3 bases, J lost 1 base, and 1 base stayed unmatched. The CDR3 DNA reads TGTGCCAGCAGTGACCAGGGGGGCACAGATACGCAGTATTTT. This sequence encodes CASSDQGGTDTQYF.

This clone turned up a few times. CDR3 protein: CASSSPGQGVSQPQHF. The CDR3 coding sequence is TGTGCCAGTAGTTCGCCGGGACAGGGGGTGAGTCAGCCCCAGCATTTT. This chain links TRBV19 with TRBJ1-5, with 11 bases fitting TRBD1. The CDR3 is made up of 16 amino acids. Germline V gives CDR1 LNHDA, CDR2 SQIVND (reference sequence). V shed 5 bases and J 6 bases; nucleotides not matched to a gene: 9.

The J gene is TRBJ2-5, the V gene TRBV11-2, with 9 bases identical to TRBD2. With 1 base clipped from V and 8 bases from J, the junction kept 14 bases outside the gene matches. CDR3 size: 17 residues. CDR1 is SGHAT, CDR2 FQNNGV, per germline. CDR3 coding DNA: TGTGCCAGCAGCTTAGTAGCGGGAGTTGCGGTTGGTATCACCCAGTACTTC. It is translated as CASSLVAGVAVGITQYF.

V is TRBV7-9 and J is TRBJ1-1, with a weak D call TRBD1 (6 bases). Trimming cost V 5 bases and J 0 bases, with 10 bases left between them. Germline lookup yields CDR1 SEHNR and CDR2 FQNEAQ (reference sequence). This CDR3 has 14 amino acids. The DNA for the CDR3 is TGTGCCAGCAGCCCCGGGACACTGAACACTGAAGCTTTCTTT. Amino acid sequence: CASSPGTLNTEAFF.